This T cell receptor (beta chain) was identified in a study of cytomegalovirus exposure and HLA in healthy donors. Study-wide results and caveats: Roughly even sequencing depth across donors was the assumption behind the presence/absence analyses. Researchers catalogued 164 TCR beta chains as cytomegalovirus-associated.

With regard to this clone: The target antigen is unknown.

CDR1 MNHEY and CDR2 SMNVEV come from the germline V gene (reference sequence). V was pared by 9 bases and J by 8 bases, with 16 bases between. The CDR3 is made up of 12 amino acids. PCR involved 60 Vbeta and 13 Jbeta primers. Sequencing used immunoSEQ multiplex PCR; TCRdb keeps in-frame clones, though not all of them. The table has over 200,000 clones, roughly 87% seen once. This TCR derives from a woman aged 40 to 55 in good health and CMV-seropositive. The sample consisted of PBMCs. This sequence joins TRBV27 and TRBJ1-2; tentative D call: TRBD1 (6 bases). CDR3 in DNA: TGTGCCAGTTGGCCGGCGGGGGGCGGCTACACCTTC. It encodes CASWPAGGGYTF.